The clone carrying this T cell receptor (beta chain) appeared a few times. The antigen remains unidentified. The table came from immunoSEQ multiplex PCR; TCRdb's copy has only in-frame clones and leaves some out. This table has more than 2 million clones, just over 90% appearing once. Naive-designated CD8 cells lacked CD45RO, were positively enriched for CCR7, and omitted terminally differentiated effector memory CD45RA+ cells. The length of the CDR3 is 16 residues. Losses at the gene ends were 1 base for V and 6 bases for J; bases not matched to a gene: 6. Germline V CDR1 and CDR2: LGHNA, YSLEER. These data are taken from a study of shared clonotypes between healthy human individuals. General study results and limits: Compared with clonotypes that all four donors shared, non-shared clonotypes had lower generation probabilities.

The receptor's source is a man between 18 and 29 years old in good health. Some clones in this sample may be carry-over from other donors' samples. Sequencing used naive CD8+ T cells from PBMCs. The gene calls are TRBV4-3 and TRBJ2-2; 9 bases align to TRBD1. CDR3 residues: CASSQGDREIPGELFF. The CDR3 nucleotides are TGCGCCAGCAGCCAAGGGGACAGGGAAATACCCGGGGAGCTGTTTTTT.